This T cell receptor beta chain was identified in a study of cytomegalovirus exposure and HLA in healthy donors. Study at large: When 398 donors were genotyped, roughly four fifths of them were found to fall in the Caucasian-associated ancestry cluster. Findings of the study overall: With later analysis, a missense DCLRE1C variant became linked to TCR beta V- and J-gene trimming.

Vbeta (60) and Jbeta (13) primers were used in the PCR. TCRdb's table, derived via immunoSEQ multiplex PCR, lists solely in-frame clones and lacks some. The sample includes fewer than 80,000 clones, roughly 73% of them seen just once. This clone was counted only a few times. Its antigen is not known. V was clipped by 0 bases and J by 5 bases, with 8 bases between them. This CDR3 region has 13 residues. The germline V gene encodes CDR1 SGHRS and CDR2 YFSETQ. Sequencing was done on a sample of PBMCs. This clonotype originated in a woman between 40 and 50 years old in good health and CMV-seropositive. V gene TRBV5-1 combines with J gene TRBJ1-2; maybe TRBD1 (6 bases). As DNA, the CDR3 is TGCGCCAGCAGCTTGGGACAGGATTATGGCTACACCTTC. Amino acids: CASSLGQDYGYTF.